The 5 T cell receptor beta chains listed next were all sequenced from one sample in a study of blood T cell repertoires in COVID-19. Sequenced by immunoSEQ multiplex PCR; TCRdb stores in-frame clones only, minus some. The profile shows around 110,000 clones, about four fifths of them singletons. Specimen: peripheral blood. The receptors shown here come from a human donor in a cohort sampled during active COVID-19.

The chain recombines TRBV19 with TRBJ1-1, with D hard to call. The CDR3 runs to 15 residues. V was pared by 3 bases and J by 0 bases, with 11 bases between. The germline V gene has CDR1 LNHDA and CDR2 SQIVND (reference sequence). CDR3 sequence (DNA): TGTGCCAGTAGTATGGTTAGCATACTGAACACTGAAGCTTTCTTT. This codes for CASSMVSILNTEAFF. The whole variable domain, filled in from reference TRBV19 and TRBJ1-1, reads DGGITQSPKYLFRKEGQNVTLSCEQNLNHDAMYWYRQDPGQGLRLIYYSQIVNDFQKGDIAEGYSVSREKKESFPLTVTSAQKNPTAFYLCASSMVSILNTEAFFGQGTRLTVV.

V and J are TRBV21-1 and TRBJ2-7; the table gives TRBD2 as D, unverified against the DNA. TRBV21-1 is designated a pseudogene. The CDR3 extends over 17 amino acids. CDR3 nucleotides: TGTGCCAGCAGCCCTGGGGGGGTCAGCGGGAGCTCCTACGAGCAGTACGTC. It codes for CASSPGGVSGSSYEQYV.

The rearrangement links TRBV5-1 to TRBJ2-1, with 11 positions matching TRBD1. This CDR3 has 16 amino acids. V lost 4 bases, J lost 7 bases, and 10 bases stayed unmatched. Germline CDR1 is SGHRS and CDR2 is YFSETQ. CDR3 DNA sequence: TGCGCCAGCAGCGCTTCGCCGGGACAGGGGGAGAATGAGCAGTTCTTC. It is translated as CASSASPGQGENEQFF.

This clone occurred once. The chain links TRBV24-1 to TRBJ2-1; D ambiguous. CDR3 length: 15 amino acids. The V end was cut by 4 bases, the J end by 0 bases, with 9 bases between. Germline CDR1 and CDR2: KGHDR and SFDVKD. CDR3 bases: TGTGCCACCAGTGAGGTGAGTGGCTCCTACAATGAGCAGTTCTTC. This encodes CATSEVSGSYNEQFF.

The chain couples TRBV5-4 to TRBJ2-6; possibly TRBD1 for D (5 bases). V gave up 0 bases and J gave up 2 bases, with 9 bases separating them. CDR3 length equals 16 residues. Germline CDR1 and CDR2: SGHNT and YYREEE (reference sequence). The CDR3 sequence is CASSLEGVTGANVLTF. In nucleotides, the CDR3 is TGTGCCAGCAGCTTGGAAGGGGTAACTGGGGCCAACGTCCTGACTTTC.